These T cell receptor beta chains were read from a single sample in a study of T cells in Graves' hyperthyroidism and ophthalmopathy. From the multiplex PCR reads, TCRdb called clonotypes with MiXCR, one entry per CDR3 protein. In the table there are 370,000 or so distinct CDR3 sequences, approximately 15% of which are singletons. Sequenced input: blood. Source of these receptors: a man between 25 and 39 years old with Graves' hyperthyroidism that later progressed to Graves' ophthalmopathy. CDR3s include the opening cysteine and the closing phenylalanine or tryptophan. D genes are given only for firm matches. Clone size is shown for a subset of rows, as once, few, many or a class of expanded clone.

cdr3_aa cdr3_nt j_call clone_size d_call v_call cdr3_length
CASSPSGTGIYGYTF TGTGCCAGCAGTCCAAGTGGGACAGGGATATATGGCTACACCTTC TRBJ1-2 . TRBD1 TRBV12-3/TRBV12-4 15
CASSWTGVSGANVLTF TGTGCCAGCAGCTGGACAGGGGTATCCGGGGCCAACGTCCTGACTTTC TRBJ2-6 . TRBD1 TRBV5-4 16
CASSLGLETNSPLHF TGTGCCAGCAGCTTAGGGTTGGAGACGAATTCACCCCTCCACTTT TRBJ1-6 many . TRBV11-2 15
CASGTGSSYEQYF TGTGCTAGTGGGACGGGTAGCTCCTACGAGCAGTACTTC TRBJ2-7 many . TRBV12-5 13
CASRGLETQYF TGTGCCAGTAGGGGCCTGGAGACCCAGTACTTC TRBJ2-5 many . TRBV2 11
CASRPRDGGYEQYF TGTGCCAGCAGGCCTCGGGACGGGGGCTACGAGCAGTACTTC TRBJ2-7 . . TRBV6-1 14
CASSLGLAGIEQYF TGTGCCAGCAGTTTGGGACTAGCGGGGATCGAGCAGTACTTC TRBJ2-7 few TRBD2 TRBV16 14
CASSLRWGQADTQYF TGTGCCAGCAGTTTGAGGTGGGGGCAGGCAGATACGCAGTATTTT TRBJ2-3 many . TRBV12-3/TRBV12-4 15
CASRKLAGGIETQYF TGTGCCAGCAGAAAACTAGCGGGGGGGATCGAGACCCAGTACTTC TRBJ2-5 few TRBD2 TRBV28 15
CAWTLQGNTEAFF TGTGCCTGGACCCTACAGGGGAACACTGAAGCTTTCTTT TRBJ1-1 many . TRBV30 13
CASSSRGGFSTDTQYF TGTGCCAGCAGCTCCCGCGGGGGATTTAGCACAGATACGCAGTATTTT TRBJ2-3 many TRBD2 TRBV11-2 16
CASGRGEPSNTEAFF TGTGCCAGCGGACGGGGTGAACCCTCGAACACTGAAGCTTTCTTT TRBJ1-1 many . TRBV2 15
CAWSNPGTTSTDTQYF TGTGCCTGGAGCAACCCCGGGACGACTAGCACAGATACGCAGTATTTT TRBJ2-3 . . TRBV30 16
CASSGTGQGYGYTF TGTGCCAGCAGCGGAACGGGACAGGGCTATGGCTACACCTTC TRBJ1-2 many TRBD1 TRBV2 14
CASSVGQGLTEAFF TGTGCCAGCAGCGTCGGACAGGGCCTCACTGAAGCTTTCTTT TRBJ1-1 few TRBD1 TRBV5-8 14
CSARDRSAGGPLETQYF TGCAGTGCTAGAGATCGGAGTGCGGGGGGGCCTTTAGAGACCCAGTACTTC TRBJ2-5 . TRBD2 TRBV20-1 17
CASSEREMQTQYF TGTGCCAGCAGTGAAAGGGAGATGCAGACCCAGTACTTC TRBJ2-5 many . TRBV2 13
CASSLAPDGVWPSYGYTF TGTGCCAGCAGCTTAGCGCCGGACGGAGTGTGGCCATCCTATGGCTACACCTTC TRBJ1-2 . . TRBV7-2 18
CASRPGTEDSPLHF TGTGCCAGCAGACCCGGGACGGAGGATTCACCCCTCCACTTT TRBJ1-6 few . TRBV7-9 14
CASSLGTIPGEPQHF TGTGCCAGCAGCTTGGGGACGATCCCCGGGGAGCCCCAGCATTTT TRBJ1-5 many . TRBV5-5 15
CASSYRRTLNTEAFF TGTGCCAGCAGTTACCGGCGGACCCTGAACACTGAAGCTTTCTTT TRBJ1-1 . . TRBV6-6 15
CASSPGDSTEAFF TGCGCCAGCAGCCCCGGGGACTCCACTGAAGCTTTCTTT TRBJ1-1 . . TRBV4-1 13
CASNKWGSAEQYF TGTGCCAGTAATAAATGGGGCAGTGCCGAGCAGTACTTC TRBJ2-7 . . TRBV19 13
CASSSTEGEGVMNTEAFF TGTGCCAGCAGTTCCACGGAAGGGGAAGGGGTTATGAACACTGAAGCTTTCTTT TRBJ1-1 many . TRBV2 18
CASSKGAGNGGELFF TGTGCCAGCAGCAAAGGGGCAGGGAACGGCGGGGAGCTGTTTTTT TRBJ2-2 . . TRBV7-9 15
CASSVAGTGDYGYTF TGTGCCAGCAGCGTAGCAGGGACAGGGGACTATGGCTACACCTTC TRBJ1-2 . TRBD1 TRBV9 15
CASSSINGREGNEKLFF TGTGCCAGCAGCTCCATAAATGGCCGGGAGGGTAATGAAAAACTGTTTTTT TRBJ1-4 . . TRBV7-9 17
CASSPSFRDPEQFF TGCGCCAGCAGTCCCTCCTTCCGGGACCCCGAGCAGTTCTTC TRBJ2-1 . . TRBV5-1 14
CASSPSGYSYNEQFF TGTGCCAGCAGTCCCTCGGGATACTCCTACAATGAGCAGTTCTTC TRBJ2-1 many . TRBV28 15
CASSPHKGPYEQYF TGTGCCAGCAGCCCCCACAAGGGACCCTACGAGCAGTACTTC TRBJ2-7 many . TRBV5-5 14
CASSSLAGGTNEQFF TGTGCCAGCAGTTCACTAGCGGGGGGGACCAATGAGCAGTTCTTC TRBJ2-1 many TRBD2 TRBV12-3/TRBV12-4 15
CASSEGVGLVNQPQHF TGTGCCAGCAGTGAAGGGGTTGGACTGGTCAATCAGCCCCAGCATTTT TRBJ1-5 . . TRBV6-1 16
CAITSGTGATDTQYF TGTGCCATCACTTCCGGGACAGGGGCCACAGATACGCAGTATTTT TRBJ2-3 many TRBD1 TRBV10-3 15
CASSRQGAGEKLFF TGTGCCAGCAGCCGACAGGGGGCAGGTGAAAAACTGTTTTTT TRBJ1-4 few TRBD1 TRBV13 14
CASSYSYAGSTYEQYF TGTGCCAGCAGTTACTCGTATGCGGGGTCAACCTACGAGCAGTACTTC TRBJ2-7 many . TRBV6-6 16
CSVEPGLNQPQHF TGCAGCGTTGAACCGGGACTAAATCAGCCCCAGCATTTT TRBJ1-5 many . TRBV29-1 13
CAWRYGAGQPQHF TGTGCCTGGAGGTACGGGGCAGGCCAGCCCCAGCATTTT TRBJ1-5 . . TRBV30 13
CATSDTRRSQETQYF TGTGCCACCAGTGATACACGTCGGAGCCAAGAGACCCAGTACTTC TRBJ2-5 many . TRBV24-1 15
CASSQPTGGPEGLNSPLHF TGTGCCAGCAGCCAGCCCACAGGGGGGCCCGAGGGCCTTAATTCACCCCTCCACTTT TRBJ1-6 . TRBD1 TRBV4-2 19
CASSPGVRQGYTF TGTGCCAGCTCTCCAGGGGTACGACAGGGCTACACCTTC TRBJ1-2 many . TRBV18 13
CSVDLRGETRTGELFF TGCAGCGTTGATTTGCGGGGGGAAACGAGGACCGGGGAGCTGTTTTTT TRBJ2-2 many TRBD2 TRBV29-1 16
CSARDSPSNQPQHF TGCAGTGCTAGAGATTCCCCGAGCAATCAGCCCCAGCATTTT TRBJ1-5 many . TRBV20-1 14
CASSLGPTGGVEAFF TGTGCCAGTAGTCTTGGTCCGACAGGGGGTGTTGAAGCTTTCTTT TRBJ1-1 many TRBD1 TRBV19 15
CSARDGQGWAGNTIYF TGCAGTGCTAGAGACGGACAAGGGTGGGCTGGAAACACCATATATTTT TRBJ1-3 few . TRBV20-1 16
CASSLWQNYGYTF TGTGCCAGCAGTTTATGGCAGAACTATGGCTACACCTTC TRBJ1-2 many . TRBV28 13
CASSLGGNNQPQHF TGTGCCAGCAGTTTGGGGGGGAACAATCAGCCCCAGCATTTT TRBJ1-5 many . TRBV28 14
CASTPVGDVNTEAFF TGTGCCAGCACACCAGTAGGTGACGTGAACACTGAAGCTTTCTTT TRBJ1-1 many . TRBV28 15
CASSFGQAHSYNSPLHF TGTGCCAGCAGCTTTGGACAGGCGCACTCCTATAATTCACCCCTCCACTTT TRBJ1-6 few TRBD1 TRBV7-9 17
CASSQEPGVSAEAFF TGTGCCAGCAGCCAAGAACCTGGGGTGTCGGCTGAAGCTTTCTTT TRBJ1-1 many . TRBV3-1 15
CASSPSAGTHYEQYF TGTGCCAGCAGTCCCTCCGCGGGGACTCACTACGAGCAGTACTTC TRBJ2-7 many . TRBV28 15
CASSLVRQKSNQPQHF TGTGCCAGCAGCTTAGTACGGCAGAAGAGCAATCAGCCCCAGCATTTT TRBJ1-5 . . TRBV11-3 16
CASSFGLRPYNEQFF TGTGCTAGCAGCTTCGGACTCAGACCCTACAATGAGCAGTTCTTC TRBJ2-1 . . TRBV7-7 15
CATAGTGSSYEQYF TGTGCCACCGCCGGGACAGGGAGCTCCTACGAGCAGTACTTC TRBJ2-7 many TRBD1 TRBV6-1 14
CASSTSGGVYEQYF TGTGCCAGCAGCACTAGCGGGGGGGTATACGAGCAGTACTTC TRBJ2-7 many TRBD2 TRBV11-3 14
CASSSTGTGSHGYTF TGTGCCAGCAGCTCCACCGGGACAGGGAGCCATGGCTACACCTTC TRBJ1-2 many TRBD1 TRBV9 15
CACSLGLAGGLVDTQYF TGTGCCTGCAGCTTGGGACTAGCGGGGGGGCTTGTAGATACGCAGTATTTT TRBJ2-3 once TRBD2 TRBV7-3 17
CASNTHGGGRETQYF TGTGCCAGCAACACACATGGCGGGGGACGGGAGACCCAGTACTTC TRBJ2-5 many TRBD2 TRBV11-2 15
CASSSRTGWGTEAFF TGTGCCAGCAGCTCCCGGACAGGATGGGGCACTGAAGCTTTCTTT TRBJ1-1 . TRBD1 TRBV7-2 15